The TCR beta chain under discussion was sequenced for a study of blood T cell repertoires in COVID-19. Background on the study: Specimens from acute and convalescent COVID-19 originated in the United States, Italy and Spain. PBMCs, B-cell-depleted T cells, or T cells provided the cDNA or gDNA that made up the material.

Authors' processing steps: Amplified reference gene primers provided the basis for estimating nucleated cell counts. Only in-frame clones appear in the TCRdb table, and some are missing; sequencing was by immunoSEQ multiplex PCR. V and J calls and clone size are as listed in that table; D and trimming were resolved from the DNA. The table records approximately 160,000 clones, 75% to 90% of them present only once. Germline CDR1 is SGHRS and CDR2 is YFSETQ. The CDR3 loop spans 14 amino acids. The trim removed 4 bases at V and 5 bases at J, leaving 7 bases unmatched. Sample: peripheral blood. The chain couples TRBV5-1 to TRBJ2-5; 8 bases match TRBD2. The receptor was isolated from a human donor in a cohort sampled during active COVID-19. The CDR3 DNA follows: TGCGCCAGCAGCGACGGGGGGGTCCAGGAGACCCAGTACTTC. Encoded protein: CASSDGGVQETQYF.